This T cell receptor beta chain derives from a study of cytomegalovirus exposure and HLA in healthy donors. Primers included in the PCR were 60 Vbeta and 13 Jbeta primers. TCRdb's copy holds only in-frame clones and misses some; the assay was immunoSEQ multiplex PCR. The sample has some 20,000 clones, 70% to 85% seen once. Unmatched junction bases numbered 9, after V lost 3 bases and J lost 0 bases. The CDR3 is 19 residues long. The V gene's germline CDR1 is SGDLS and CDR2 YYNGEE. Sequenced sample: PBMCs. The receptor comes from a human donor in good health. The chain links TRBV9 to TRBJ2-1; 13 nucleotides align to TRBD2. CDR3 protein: CASSGTGTSGVHSYNEQFF. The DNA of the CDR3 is TGTGCCAGCAGCGGGACCGGGACTAGCGGGGTCCACTCCTACAATGAGCAGTTCTTC.